This T cell receptor beta chain was captured by sequencing in a study of a mutant IDH1 vaccine in newly diagnosed glioma. Study-level information: Among treated patients, around 60% were male and around 38% female, and mean age was 40.4 years. Standard pretreatment was either radiotherapy, temozolomide, or, for most, radiochemotherapy with temozolomide.

V was cut by 4 bases and J by 6 bases, with 13 bases left in between. The germline V gene has CDR1 SGHNT and CDR2 YYREEE (reference sequence). The length of the CDR3 is 14 residues. Some clones are missing from TCRdb's copy, which holds only in-frame ones; the method was immunoSEQ multiplex PCR. This sample has about 94,000 clones; roughly 91% occur once, and the top ten carry 0.6% to 0.95%. A remark on this clone: Its antigen is unidentified.

Time point denoted: week 47, end of study. Doses of 300 ug of mutant IDH1 20-mer peptide were given with topical imiquimod. This rearrangement joins TRBV5-4 to TRBJ1-4; D possibly corresponds to TRBD1 (5 bases). The sequence was obtained from a woman between 50 and 59 years old with glioma. This sample comprised PBMCs, obtained from a glioma patient whose treatment included an IDH1 peptide vaccine. CDR3 nucleotides: TGTGCCAGCAGCCGGGACCTTAGGGATGAAAAACTGTTTTTT. It is translated as CASSRDLRDEKLFF.